One and the same sample provided the 18 T cell receptor beta chains below, sequenced in a study of shared clonotypes between healthy human individuals. Measured with immunoSEQ multiplex PCR; TCRdb has only the in-frame clones, and not every one. The data hold 780,000 or so clones, with approximately 77% observed a single time. The sample consisted of memory CD4+ T cells sorted from blood. Subset reported: CD45RA-negative fraction. These receptors all stem from a woman in her twenties or thirties in good health.

As concerns this clone: Different DNA sequences within this sample yield the same CDR3. The V gene is TRBV6-1, the J gene TRBJ1-3; D gene uncertain. Trimming took off 0 bases at V and 1 base at J, with 4 bases between the two ends. Germline assignment: CDR1 MNHNS and CDR2 SASEGT. The CDR3 loop spans 14 amino acids. The CDR3 is CASSEAGSGNTIYF. CDR3 nucleotide sequence: TGTGCCAGCAGTGAAGCGGGGTCTGGAAACACCATATATTTT.

This clone was counted only a few times. The V and J genes are TRBV20-1 and TRBJ2-7; D is perhaps TRBD1 (5 bases). This CDR3 is 11 amino acids long. The V end was cut by 6 bases, the J end by 5 bases, with 11 bases between. Per the germline V gene, CDR1 is DFQATT and CDR2 is SNEGSKA (reference sequence). The CDR3 region is CSADSIHEQYF. CDR3 coding DNA: TGCAGTGCCGACAGTATACACGAGCAGTACTTC.

V usage is TRBV27 and J usage is TRBJ2-1; 7 nucleotides align to TRBD1. The germline CDR1 and CDR2 sequences are MNHEY and SMNVEV (reference sequence). After removal of 6 bases from V and 0 bases from J, the junction contained 2 bases not matched to a gene. This CDR3 contains 14 residues. The CDR3 spells CASRRTGSYNEQFF. The CDR3, as DNA: TGTGCCAGCAGACGGACAGGCTCCTACAATGAGCAGTTCTTC.

This clone has a handful of counts. This sample includes further DNA sequences coding for the same CDR3. This sequence joins TRBV5-1 and TRBJ2-1, with 8 bases fitting TRBD1. The CDR3 totals 15 residues. CDR1 SGHRS and CDR2 YFSETQ come from the germline V gene. Germline trimming cut 4 bases from V and 2 bases from J; bases unmatched to any gene: 5. CDR3: CASSPTGVPYNEQFF. Here the CDR3 DNA reads TGCGCCAGCAGCCCGACAGGGGTACCCTACAATGAGCAGTTCTTC.

The rearrangement joins TRBV9 to TRBJ1-2; D perhaps matches TRBD1 (5 bases). The V end lost 4 bases, the J end lost 3 bases, and 22 bases lay between the germline ends. This CDR3 spans 17 amino acids. Germline lookup yields CDR1 SGDLS and CDR2 YYNGEE. CDR3 sequence (DNA): TGTGCCAGCAGCACCCAAAAACAGGAGGCGGACTACTATGGCTACACCTTC. Translation: CASSTQKQEADYYGYTF.

This clone was found once. V gene TRBV7-9 combines with J gene TRBJ2-5; possible D gene TRBD2, 6 bases. Trimming took 7 bases from V and 5 from J, leaving 17 bases between them. CDR3 size: 14 residues. CDR1 SEHNR and CDR2 FQNEAQ come from the germline V gene (reference sequence). CDR3 amino acids: CASNQAGWGETQYF. CDR3 bases: TGTGCCAGCAACCAGGCGGGGTGGGGGGAGACCCAGTACTTC. Together with reference TRBV7-9 and TRBJ2-5, the CDR3 gives the full variable domain: DTGVSQNPRHKITKRGQNVTFRCDPISEHNRLYWYRQTLGQGPEFLTYFQNEAQLEKSRLLSDRFSAERPKGSFSTLEIQRTEQGDSAMYLCASNQAGWGETQYFGPGTRLLVL.

The chain has TRBV6-6 and TRBJ2-7; TRBD1 matches at 9 bases. The CDR3 is made up of 15 amino acids. The trim removed 2 bases at V and 1 base at J, leaving 3 bases unmatched. Germline CDR1 reads MNHNY; CDR2 reads SVGAGI (reference sequence). CDR3 sequence reads: CASSYGGTGSYEQYF. In nucleotides, the CDR3 is TGTGCCAGCAGTTACGGGGGGACAGGGTCCTACGAGCAGTACTTC.

V usage is TRBV5-6 and J usage is TRBJ1-3, with D uncertain. The V end lost 0 bases, the J end lost 0 bases, and 7 bases lay between the germline ends. This CDR3 comprises 15 residues. The germline CDR1 and CDR2 sequences are SGHDT and YYEEEE. The CDR3 here is CASSLGRYSGNTIYF. DNA of the CDR3: TGTGCCAGCAGCTTGGGACGGTACTCTGGAAACACCATATATTTT.

The J gene is TRBJ1-2, the V gene TRBV6-4; D call uncertain. The CDR3 length is 13 residues. The germline V gene encodes CDR1 MRHNA and CDR2 SNTAGT. With 11 bases removed from V and 3 bases from J, the gap between germline ends came to 16 bases. CDR3 in amino acids: CACRDSKHYGYTF. The CDR3 region has the DNA TGTGCCTGCCGGGATTCGAAGCACTATGGCTACACCTTC.

This chain uses TRBV30 with TRBJ2-5, with 7 bases identical to TRBD1. V was pared by 0 bases and J by 5 bases, with 3 bases of the junction left unmatched. The CDR3 totals 13 residues. The germline CDR1 and CDR2 sequences are GTSNPN and SVGIG (reference sequence). CDR3 DNA: TGTGCCTGGAGTGTTGGGACAGTGGAGACCCAGTACTTC. This gives the protein CAWSVGTVETQYF. Looking up the rest from reference TRBV30 and TRBJ2-5 gives the full variable domain: SQTIHQWPATLVQPVGSPLSLECTVEGTSNPNLYWYRQAAGRGLQLLFYSVGIGQISSEVPQNLSASRPQDRQFILSSKKLLLSDSGFYLCAWSVGTVETQYFGPGTRLLVL.

This clone showed up just once. The chain combines TRBV5-6 with TRBJ2-7; 9 positions match TRBD2. The V gene's germline CDR1 is SGHDT and CDR2 YYEEEE. This CDR3 region has 14 residues. Trimming at V came to 2 bases and at J to 3 bases, leaving 3 bases not matched to a gene. The CDR3 nucleotides are TGTGCCAGCAGCTTAGTTAGCGGGAGCTACGAGCAGTACTTC. Amino acid sequence: CASSLVSGSYEQYF.

The chain employs TRBV28 and TRBJ2-3; no reliable D call. The CDR3 is 12 amino acids. The V gene's germline CDR1 is MDHEN and CDR2 SYDVKM. V lost 5 bases, J lost 6 bases, and 9 bases lay in between. This CDR3 is CASSLQADTQYF. The CDR3 nucleotides read TGTGCCAGCAGTCTCCAGGCGGATACGCAGTATTTT.

J is TRBJ2-4 and V is TRBV28; TRBD1 aligns across 7 bases. The CDR3 is made up of 16 amino acids. Trimming removed 6 bases from V and 4 bases from J; junction bases left unmatched: 12. Germline CDR1 MDHEN, CDR2 SYDVKM. The CDR3 nucleotides are TGTGCCAGCAGCGCCACCGGGACAGCAATAAAAAACATTCAGTACTTC. It is translated as CASSATGTAIKNIQYF.

The gene calls are TRBV28 and TRBJ2-2; D uncertain. Trimming took off 6 bases at V and 7 bases at J, with 18 bases between the two ends. Per the germline V gene, CDR1 is MDHEN and CDR2 is SYDVKM. The CDR3 has 15 residues. CDR3 coding DNA: TGTGCCAGCAGCTCCCCGGGCTCCAATCACGGGGAGCTGTTTTTT. Translation: CASSSPGSNHGELFF.

This clone was counted between two and nine times. This chain links TRBV6-5 with TRBJ2-7; D is unclear. The V and J ends lost 2 bases and 4 bases respectively, with 6 bases between them. CDR3 length: 12 amino acids. The germline V gene encodes CDR1 MNHEY and CDR2 SVGAGI. CDR3 sequence (DNA): TGTGCCAGCAGTTACAACGAATACGAGCAGTACTTC. This gives the protein CASSYNEYEQYF.

The genes are TRBV27 and TRBJ2-7; the match to TRBD2 covers 8 bases. CDR1 and CDR2 from the germline V gene are MNHEY and SMNVEV (reference sequence). This CDR3 has 17 residues. Germline trimming cut 5 bases from V and 4 bases from J; bases unmatched to any gene: 16. The CDR3 here is CASSGGLYRGRSYEQYF. The CDR3 DNA is TGTGCCAGCAGTGGGGGACTTTATCGCGGGAGGTCGTACGAGCAGTACTTC.

CDR3 nucleotides: TGTGCCAGCACCTCCCAAGCGGGGTCCTCCTACGAGCAGTACTTC. Translating gives CASTSQAGSSYEQYF. The rearrangement joins TRBV7-9 to TRBJ2-7; TRBD2 matches at 7 bases. CDR1 SEHNR and CDR2 FQNEAQ come from the germline V gene (reference sequence). The CDR3 is made up of 15 amino acids. Trimming took 7 bases from V and 0 from J; bases not matched to a gene: 9.

V and J are TRBV6-6 and TRBJ2-1; 10 bases agree with TRBD2. The CDR3 has 13 amino acids. V lost 5 bases to trimming and J lost 15 bases; unmatched junction nucleotides: 10. Germline-derived CDR1 and CDR2 are MNHNY and SVGAGI (reference sequence). CDR3 bases: TGTGCCAGCAGTCCCCGGGCTAGCGGGAGTCCGTTCTTC. Protein product: CASSPRASGSPFF.